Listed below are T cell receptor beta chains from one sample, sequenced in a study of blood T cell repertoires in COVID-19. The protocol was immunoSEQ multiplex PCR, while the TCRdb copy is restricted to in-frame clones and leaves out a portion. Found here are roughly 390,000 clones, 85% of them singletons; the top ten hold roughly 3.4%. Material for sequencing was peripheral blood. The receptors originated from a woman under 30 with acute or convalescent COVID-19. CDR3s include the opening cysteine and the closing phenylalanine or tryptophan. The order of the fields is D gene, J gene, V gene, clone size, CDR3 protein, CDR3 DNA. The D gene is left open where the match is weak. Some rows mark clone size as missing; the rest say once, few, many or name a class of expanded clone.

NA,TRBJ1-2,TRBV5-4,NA,CASTRGANYGYTF,TGTGCCAGCACCCGAGGAGCTAACTATGGCTACACCTTC
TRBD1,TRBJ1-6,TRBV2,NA,CASSGGGQGARNSPLHF,TGTGCCAGCAGTGGGGGCGGACAGGGGGCGAGAAATTCACCCCTCCACTTT
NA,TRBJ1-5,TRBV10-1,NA,CASSESNVPGDSNQPQHF,TGCGCCAGCAGTGAGTCGAACGTGCCAGGGGATAGCAATCAGCCCCAGCATTTT
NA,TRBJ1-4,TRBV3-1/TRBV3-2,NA,CASSQALFRGGDEKLFF,TGTGCCAGCAGCCAAGCTCTATTTAGGGGGGGGGATGAAAAACTGTTTTTT
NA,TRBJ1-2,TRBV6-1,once,CASSEWDFPNYGYTF,TGTGCCAGCAGTGAATGGGACTTCCCTAACTATGGCTACACCTTC
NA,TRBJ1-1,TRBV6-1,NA,CASSEQIWANTEAFF,TGTGCCAGCAGTGAACAAATCTGGGCGAACACTGAAGCTTTCTTT
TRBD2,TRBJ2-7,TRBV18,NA,CASSPNSGTSWSSYEQYF,TGTGCCAGCTCACCGAACTCCGGGACTAGCTGGAGCTCCTACGAGCAGTACTTC
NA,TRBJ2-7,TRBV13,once,CASSGGSLTYEQYF,TGTGCCAGCAGCGGCGGAAGCCTAACCTACGAGCAGTACTTC
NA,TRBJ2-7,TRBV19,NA,CASSSNSNYEQYF,TGTGCCAGTAGTAGTAACTCCAATTACGAGCAGTACTTC
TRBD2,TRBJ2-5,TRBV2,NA,CASSASGGDGETQYF,TGTGCCAGCAGTGCAAGCGGGGGGGACGGAGAGACCCAGTACTTC
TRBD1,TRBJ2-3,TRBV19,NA,CASRATGTSDTQYF,TGTGCCAGTAGGGCGACAGGGACCTCCGATACGCAGTATTTT
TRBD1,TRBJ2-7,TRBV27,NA,CASRGTGGYEQYF,TGTGCCAGCAGAGGGACAGGGGGTTACGAGCAGTACTTC
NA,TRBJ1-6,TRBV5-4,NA,CASSLEPAGYSPLHF,TGTGCCAGCAGCTTGGAGCCAGCAGGGTATTCACCCCTCCACTTT
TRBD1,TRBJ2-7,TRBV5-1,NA,CASSFRDRGAYEQYF,TGCGCCAGCAGCTTCCGGGACAGGGGGGCCTACGAGCAGTACTTC
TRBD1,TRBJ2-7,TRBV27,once,CASSSRQGAMEQYF,TGTGCCAGCAGTTCCCGACAGGGGGCGATGGAGCAGTACTTC
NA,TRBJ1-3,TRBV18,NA,CASSLAGGRSGNTIYF,TGTGCCAGCTCACTAGCCGGCGGCCGCTCTGGAAACACCATATATTTT
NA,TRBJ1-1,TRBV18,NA,CASSPPGSGVWAFF,TGTGCCAGCTCACCTCCCGGGTCGGGGGTTTGGGCTTTCTTT
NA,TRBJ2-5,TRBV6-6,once,CASSYVAEHQETQYF,TGTGCCAGCAGTTACGTAGCGGAACACCAAGAGACCCAGTACTTC
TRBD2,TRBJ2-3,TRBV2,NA,CASGELGLAGGSSTDTQYF,TGTGCCAGCGGCGAGCTCGGACTAGCGGGAGGTTCTAGCACAGATACGCAGTATTTT
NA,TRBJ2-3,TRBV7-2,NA,CASSLVGSDRRDTDTQYF,TGTGCCAGCAGCTTAGTCGGTTCCGACAGGCGCGACACAGATACGCAGTATTTT
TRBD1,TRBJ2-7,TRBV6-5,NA,CASSYRTGRSYEQYF,TGTGCCAGCAGTTACCGGACAGGGAGATCCTACGAGCAGTACTTC
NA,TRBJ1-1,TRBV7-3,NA,CASSFHSNTEAFF,TGTGCCAGCAGCTTTCACTCAAACACTGAAGCTTTCTTT
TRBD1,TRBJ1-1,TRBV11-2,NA,CASSRWAGGESWTEAFF,TGTGCCAGCAGCCGCTGGGCAGGGGGCGAGAGTTGGACTGAAGCTTTCTTT
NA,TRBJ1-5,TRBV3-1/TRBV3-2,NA,CASSQGAGNQPQHF,TGTGCCAGCAGCCAAGGGGCGGGGAATCAGCCCCAGCATTTT
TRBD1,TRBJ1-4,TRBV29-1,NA,CSVGGQANEKLFF,TGCAGCGTGGGGGGACAGGCGAATGAAAAACTGTTTTTT
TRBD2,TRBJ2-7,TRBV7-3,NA,CASSLQVLAGPSYEQYF,TGTGCCAGCAGCTTACAGGTACTAGCGGGACCTTCCTACGAGCAGTACTTC
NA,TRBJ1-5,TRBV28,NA,CASSFFPLIRPQHF,TGTGCCAGCAGTTTTTTTCCCCTTATTCGGCCCCAGCATTTT
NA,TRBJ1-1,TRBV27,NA,CASSLQGDTEAFF,TGTGCCAGCAGTTTACAAGGGGACACTGAAGCTTTCTTT
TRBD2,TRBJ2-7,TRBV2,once,CASSETSGSWYEQYF,TGTGCCAGCAGTGAGACTAGCGGGAGTTGGTACGAGCAGTACTTC
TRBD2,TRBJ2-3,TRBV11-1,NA,CASSFGLAGGTDTQYF,TGTGCCAGCAGCTTCGGACTAGCGGGAGGCACAGATACGCAGTATTTT
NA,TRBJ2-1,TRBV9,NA,CASSSGTPYNEQFF,TGTGCCAGCAGCTCCGGGACACCCTACAATGAGCAGTTCTTC